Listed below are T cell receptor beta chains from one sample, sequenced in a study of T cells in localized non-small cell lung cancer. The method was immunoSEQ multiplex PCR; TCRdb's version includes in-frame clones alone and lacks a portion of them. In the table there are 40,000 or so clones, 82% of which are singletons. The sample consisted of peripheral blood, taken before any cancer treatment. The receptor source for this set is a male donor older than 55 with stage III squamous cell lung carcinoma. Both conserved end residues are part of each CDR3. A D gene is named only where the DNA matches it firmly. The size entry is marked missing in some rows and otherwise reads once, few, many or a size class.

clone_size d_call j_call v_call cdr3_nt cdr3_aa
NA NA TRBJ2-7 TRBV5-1 TGCGCCAGCAGTTTGATACCTGACAGTTCCTACGAGCAGTACTTC CASSLIPDSSYEQYF
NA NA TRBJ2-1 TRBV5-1 TGCGCCAGCAGCTTGGGGGAGGCCTACAATGAGCAGTTCTTC CASSLGEAYNEQFF
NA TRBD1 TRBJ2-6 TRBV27 TGTGCCAGCAGCCGACTCGGACAGGGATTTACTGGGGCCAACGTCCTGACTTTC CASSRLGQGFTGANVLTF
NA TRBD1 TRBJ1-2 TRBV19 TGTGCCAGCGACCACAGGGGGCGCTCCTATGGCTACACCTTC CASDHRGRSYGYTF
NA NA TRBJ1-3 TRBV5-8 TGTGCCAGCAGCTTGGCGGCAGGCAGAAACACCATATATTTT CASSLAAGRNTIYF
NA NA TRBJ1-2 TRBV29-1 TGCAGCGTTGAAGACGGGAGAGGAGGCTATGGCTACACCTTC CSVEDGRGGYGYTF
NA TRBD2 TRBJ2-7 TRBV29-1 TGCAGCGCCCGGCTAAGGGCTAGCGGGCGTAGCTCCTACGAGCAGTACTTC CSARLRASGRSSYEQYF
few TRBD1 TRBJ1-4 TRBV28 TGTGCCAGCAGTTCTCTGACAGGGGGCGGTGAAAAACTGTTTTTT CASSSLTGGGEKLFF
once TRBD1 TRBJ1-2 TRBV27 TGTGCCAGCAGGGACAGGGGGCTTGGCTACACCTTC CASRDRGLGYTF
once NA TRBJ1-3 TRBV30 TGTGCCTGGAGTGCGGGAGACTCTGGAAACACCATATATTTT CAWSAGDSGNTIYF
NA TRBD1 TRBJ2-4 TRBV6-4 TGTGCCAGCAGTGACACGAGGGGACAGCTCATGCGTCATCAGTACTTC CASSDTRGQLMRHQYF
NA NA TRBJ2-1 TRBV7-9 TGTGCCAGCAGCTTAGGTCCCCACAAGAGCGATGAGCAGTTCTTC CASSLGPHKSDEQFF
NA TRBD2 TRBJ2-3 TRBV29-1 TGCAGCGTTGTAGCGGGAGGGGCGACAGATACGCAGTATTTT CSVVAGGATDTQYF
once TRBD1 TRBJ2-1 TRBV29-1 TGCAGCGTTTCAGGGGGTACTACAAATGAGCAGTTCTTC CSVSGGTTNEQFF
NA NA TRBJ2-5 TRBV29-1 TGCAGCGTTGCACAGGCGGAGGAGACCCAGTACTTC CSVAQAEETQYF
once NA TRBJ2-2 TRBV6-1 TGTGCCAGCAGCCCACAGGGAATGAACACCGGGGAGCTGTTTTTT CASSPQGMNTGELFF
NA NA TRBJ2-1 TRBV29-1 TGCAGCGCGGGGACAGCGGGACTATCCTACAATGAGCAGTTCTTC CSAGTAGLSYNEQFF
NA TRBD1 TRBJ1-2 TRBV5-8 TGTGCCAGCAGCTTGGTTCCTCGGACAGGCGGGTACTATGGCTACACCTTC CASSLVPRTGGYYGYTF
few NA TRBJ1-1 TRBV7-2 TGTGCCAGCAGCTTAGGGGGGGCAGCCGCAACTGAAGCTTTCTTT CASSLGGAAATEAFF
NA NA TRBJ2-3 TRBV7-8 TGTGCCAGCAGCGGGGGGAGCGCCACAGATACGCAGTATTTT CASSGGSATDTQYF
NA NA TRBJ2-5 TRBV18 TGTGCCAGCTCACCAAGGCAGGCCTCAGGAGGTGAGACCCAGTACTTC CASSPRQASGGETQYF
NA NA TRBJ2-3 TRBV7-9 TGTGCCAGCAGCTCGTCGGGGTCAGATACGCAGTATTTT CASSSSGSDTQYF
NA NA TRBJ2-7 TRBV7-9 TGTGCCAGCAGCCCACGGACAAGTCTGTCCTACGAGCAGTACTTC CASSPRTSLSYEQYF
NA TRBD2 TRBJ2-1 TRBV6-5 TGTGCCAGCAGTTCCGGGACTAGCGGGAGTCAATATGAGCAGTTCTTC CASSSGTSGSQYEQFF